A selection of T cell receptor beta chains follows, all from one sample in a study of OX40 agonist ivuxolimab in advanced cancers. The repertoire was sequenced with immunoSEQ multiplex PCR; TCRdb's copy has only in-frame clones and lacks some. The table records 50,000 to 70,000 clones, 85% to 90% of them present only once. The sequenced sample was CD4+ or CD8+ T cells sorted from blood, obtained in a trial of the OX40 agonist ivuxolimab. All receptors derive from an adult with an advanced solid tumor such as melanoma, head and neck, liver or kidney cancer. Both conserved end residues are part of each CDR3. Fields, in order: CDR3 DNA, CDR3 protein, D gene, V gene, J gene, clone size. A D gene is named only where the DNA matches it firmly. The listing skips clone size in some rows; elsewhere it reads once, few, many or a size class.

TGTGCCAGCAGCTCCCCTCTAGGGCTGGGGTACGAGCAGTACTTC	CASSSPLGLGYEQYF	NA	TRBV11-2	TRBJ2-7	NA
TGCGCCAGCAGCCAAGGCGAGGGAGAGCCCTACGAGCAGTACTTC	CASSQGEGEPYEQYF	NA	TRBV4-1	TRBJ2-7	NA
TGTGCCAGCAGCCTAGCGGGACAGGGGGATTTGAACACCATATATTTT	CASSLAGQGDLNTIYF	TRBD1	TRBV7-8	TRBJ1-3	NA
TGCAGCGTTGAATTGGGGACAGGGCTCAATGAGCAGTTCTTC	CSVELGTGLNEQFF	TRBD1	TRBV29-1	TRBJ2-1	NA
TGCAGCGTTGCTGGTCGGGGGAGCTCCTACGAGCAGTACTTC	CSVAGRGSSYEQYF	NA	TRBV29-1	TRBJ2-7	NA
TGTGCCAAGGGAGAGGGAGTGACGATTAACTATGGCTACACCTTC	CAKGEGVTINYGYTF	NA	TRBV2	TRBJ1-2	NA
TGTGCCAGCAGTGCCACACCGGGCCCAGATACGCAGTATTTT	CASSATPGPDTQYF	NA	TRBV6-4	TRBJ2-3	NA
TGTGCCAGTAGTATCGGGGGACAGGGAGGCTCCTACAATGAGCAGTTCTTC	CASSIGGQGGSYNEQFF	TRBD1	TRBV19	TRBJ2-1	NA
TGTGCCAGCAGCCAGATACCCGGGTTAGCCGGGGAGCTGTTTTTT	CASSQIPGLAGELFF	NA	TRBV14	TRBJ2-2	NA
TGTGCCAGCAGCCCAGGACAGGTCTATGGAAACACCATATATTTT	CASSPGQVYGNTIYF	TRBD1	TRBV7-3	TRBJ1-3	NA
TGTGCCAGCAGACCCGGACAGAACAATGAGCAGTTCTTC	CASRPGQNNEQFF	NA	TRBV7-9	TRBJ2-1	once
TGCAGCGTTGAAGGCAGGGGCAATGAGCAGTTCTTC	CSVEGRGNEQFF	NA	TRBV29-1	TRBJ2-1	NA
TGTGCCAGCAGCTTAGTAGGGGCCGGCTACGAGCAGTACTTC	CASSLVGAGYEQYF	NA	TRBV11-2	TRBJ2-7	NA
TGTGCCTGGAGTCTGGGATCTGGGGCCAACGTCCTGACTTTC	CAWSLGSGANVLTF	NA	TRBV30	TRBJ2-6	NA
TGTGCTAGTGCCAAAGGCAATCAGCCCCAGCATTTT	CASAKGNQPQHF	NA	TRBV12-5	TRBJ1-5	NA
TGTGCCACCAGCAGAGTGAAACTAGCGCCGAATGAGCAGTTCTTC	CATSRVKLAPNEQFF	TRBD2	TRBV15	TRBJ2-1	NA
TGTGCCAGCAGAGAGGGGACAAGAGGGGGTTCACCCCTCCACTTT	CASREGTRGGSPLHF	NA	TRBV2	TRBJ1-6	NA
TGCGCCAGTACCGGAGCGGGAGCGGGGGCCGCGAACACCGGGGAGCTGTTTTTT	CASTGAGAGAANTGELFF	TRBD2	TRBV5-1	TRBJ2-2	NA
TGTGCCAGCTCACCAACCGGGACTAGCGGACCTTACGAGCAGTACTTC	CASSPTGTSGPYEQYF	TRBD2	TRBV18	TRBJ2-7	NA
TGTGCCAGCAGTTTATTCGCTAGCTACGAGCAGTACTTC	CASSLFASYEQYF	NA	TRBV28	TRBJ2-7	NA
TGTGCCAGCAGCCCTGGGACAGAAAGGGAGAGCTACACCTTC	CASSPGTERESYTF	TRBD1	TRBV5-6	TRBJ1-2	NA
TGCGCCAGCAGCCCACGGGACCCAACCACAGATACGCAGTATTTT	CASSPRDPTTDTQYF	NA	TRBV5-1	TRBJ2-3	NA
TGTGCCAGCGCTACGTGGGTTGACTCCTACGAGCAGTACTTC	CASATWVDSYEQYF	NA	TRBV28	TRBJ2-7	NA
TGCGCCAGCAGCGGGTGGGGGGCTGGCACTGAAGCTTTCTTT	CASSGWGAGTEAFF	NA	TRBV5-1	TRBJ1-1	NA
TGTGCCAGCAGCTTTGGCGGCACCGGGGAGCTGTTTTTT	CASSFGGTGELFF	NA	TRBV13	TRBJ2-2	NA
TGTGCCAGCCCCGACATAAACTATGGCTACACCTTC	CASPDINYGYTF	NA	TRBV2	TRBJ1-2	NA
TGTGCCAGCAGCTTCGCATACAGGGGTACCCAAAACTATGGCTACACCTTC	CASSFAYRGTQNYGYTF	TRBD1	TRBV9	TRBJ1-2	NA
TGTGCCAGCAGCCCCCAATCAGGGGCGAGAGATACGCAGTATTTT	CASSPQSGARDTQYF	NA	TRBV9	TRBJ2-3	NA
TGCGCCAGCAGCCAACGGGACAGGGGAAACGAGCAGTACTTC	CASSQRDRGNEQYF	TRBD1	TRBV4-1	TRBJ2-7	NA
TGCGCCAGCAGCCTAGCGGGGGGGCTTAATGAGCAGTTCTTC	CASSLAGGLNEQFF	TRBD2	TRBV4-1	TRBJ2-1	NA
TGTGCCAGCAGCGGGACGGGAACGTCCTACAATGAGCAGTTCTTC	CASSGTGTSYNEQFF	NA	TRBV7-3	TRBJ2-1	NA
TGCAGCGTTACGAAGAACACTGAAGCTTTCTTT	CSVTKNTEAFF	NA	TRBV29-1	TRBJ1-1	NA
TGTGCCAGTAGTATAGATGCCCCACGGGCAAATGAAGCTTTCTTT	CASSIDAPRANEAFF	NA	TRBV19	TRBJ1-1	NA
TGTGCCAGCAGCTTCGGGAGTAATCAGCCCCAGCATTTT	CASSFGSNQPQHF	NA	TRBV7-6	TRBJ1-5	NA
TGTGCCAGCAGTTTACGCCGACTAGCGGAAGGCTACGAGCAGTACTTC	CASSLRRLAEGYEQYF	TRBD2	TRBV27	TRBJ2-7	NA
TGTGCCAGCAGGCAGGGAGGCAATCAGCCCCAGCATTTT	CASRQGGNQPQHF	NA	TRBV27	TRBJ1-5	NA
TGTGCCAGCAGCTACGGGGGCAGATCCTACGAGCAGTACTTC	CASSYGGRSYEQYF	NA	TRBV11-2	TRBJ2-7	NA
TGCAGCGTTGAAACGGGTAGCATCTACAATGAGCAGTTCTTC	CSVETGSIYNEQFF	NA	TRBV29-1	TRBJ2-1	few
TGTGCCAGCAGTTTATATCCAGCGGGGGCCGGGGAGCTGTTTTTT	CASSLYPAGAGELFF	TRBD2	TRBV27	TRBJ2-2	NA
TGTGCCAGCAGCTCAGGGACAGGGATCTTCCACGAGCAGTACTTC	CASSSGTGIFHEQYF	TRBD1	TRBV5-6	TRBJ2-7	NA
TGTGCCAGCAGCGCTAGACAGACCGGGGACTCACCCCTCCACTTT	CASSARQTGDSPLHF	NA	TRBV9	TRBJ1-6	NA
TGTGCCAGCAGTCCCGGGACAGGGGATAGCAATCAGCCCCAGCATTTT	CASSPGTGDSNQPQHF	TRBD1	TRBV27	TRBJ1-5	NA